This TCR beta chain came from a study of blood T cell repertoires in COVID-19. Study-level background: Samples of COVID-19 (acute and convalescent) were obtained from the United States, Italy and Spain. PBMCs, B-cell-depleted T cells, or T cells provided the cDNA or gDNA that made up the material.

Seattle's enrolled individuals joined amid active infection and were then monitored longitudinally. How the authors handled the data: Estimation of nucleated cell counts relied on the amplification of reference gene primers. Profiled with immunoSEQ multiplex PCR; TCRdb holds only in-frame clones, not every one. V, J and clone size were drawn from that table, and D and trimming were deduced from the DNA. Here the sample spans nearly 350,000 clones, 85% to 90% being singletons. This CDR3 has 15 amino acids. The J segment lost 4 bases and the V segment lost 0 bases, leaving 2 bases of the junction unmatched. Per germline, CDR1 SGHTA and CDR2 FQGNSA.

This sequence was found in a woman aged 45-65 years with COVID-19, enrolled during active disease. The chain links TRBV7-2 to TRBJ2-2; 7 bases are a match to TRBD2. Sequencing input: peripheral blood. The CDR3 region is CASSLAGGSTGELFF. CDR3 DNA: TGTGCCAGCAGCTTAGCGGGAGGGAGCACCGGGGAGCTGTTTTTT.